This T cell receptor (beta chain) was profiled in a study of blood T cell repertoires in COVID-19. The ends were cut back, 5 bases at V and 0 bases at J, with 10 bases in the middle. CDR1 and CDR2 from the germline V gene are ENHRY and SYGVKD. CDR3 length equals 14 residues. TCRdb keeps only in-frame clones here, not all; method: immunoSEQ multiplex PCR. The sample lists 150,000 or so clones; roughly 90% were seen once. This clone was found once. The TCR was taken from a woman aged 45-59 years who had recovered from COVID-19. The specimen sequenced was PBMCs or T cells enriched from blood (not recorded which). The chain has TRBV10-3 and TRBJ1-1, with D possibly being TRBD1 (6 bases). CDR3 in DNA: TGTGCCATCAGTACGGACAGATTGAACACTGAAGCTTTCTTT. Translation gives CAISTDRLNTEAFF.